What follows describes a single T cell receptor (beta chain). This clone's antigen is unknown. Within one base of it there is no much larger clone, and no base qualities were kept. Whole blood was collected in K2EDTA tubes by collaborating institutions according to the institutions' own protocols. For TCRbeta analysis, collaborator samples were shipped as frozen whole blood, as isolated PBMCs, or as DNA extracted from either sample type. There are 15 amino acids in the CDR3, from cysteine to phenylalanine inclusive. Only CDR3 DNA is held: 45 bases, read in frame from base 1. Taken from the germline V gene, the CDR1 and CDR2 loops are KGHSH and LQKENI. Here V drops 1 base and J drops 4 bases, and the junction holds 1 base not matched to any gene. This sample was included in a study of blood T cell repertoires in COVID-19 (dated by TCRdb to the early 2020s). Regarding the research as a whole: The collaborator samples originated in the United States, Italy and Spain and spanned the acute and convalescent phases of COVID-19. The material from the prospective study consisted of cDNA or gDNA derived from T cells, B-cell-depleted T cells, or PBMCs. The dataset comprised deeply sampled blood TCRbeta repertoires from subjects exposed to, actively infected with, or recovered from COVID-19. The repertoires were released in a freely available public database intended as a resource for research on the immune response to SARS-CoV-2. The samples were drawn from two sources: the first 160 participants of the ongoing ImmuneRACE study, and 1,200 or so subjects contributed by 6 global collaborators. A de-identified subject ID, COVID-19 status, age in years and sex were almost always included in the sample metadata. Where available, HLA class I and class II types were obtained from metadata supplied by the sample provider rather than from assay-based typing. Broader findings and caveats from the paper: How much clinical and demographic metadata was included differed by source and by participant, and the metadata was provided uncurated.

The immunoSEQ Assay, a bias-controlled multiplex PCR, was used to amplify TCRbeta CDR3 regions from genomic DNA. The authors processed their data as follows. The number of nucleated cells in each sample was estimated from the amplification of reference gene primers within the assay. Sequence reads were collapsed and filtered to measure the absolute abundance of every unique TCRbeta CDR3 rearrangement. For each sample, productive Simpson clonality was calculated by taking the square root of Simpson's diversity index across productive rearrangements. In its TCRdb copy, this immuneACCESS table keeps in-frame sequences only and misses some clones. Where compared with another copy, unresolved V genes explain less than half of these, and the others have no known cause. That table furnishes V, J and clone size, whereas the DNA furnished D and trimming. The sample profile shows about 26,000 clones; over 85% of them were found once. Of the sample, around 2.8% falls within the top ten clones.

Source material: peripheral blood. The chain uses TRBV18 and TRBJ2-3, and 11 junction bases match TRBD2. The receptor's source is a human donor in a cohort sampled during active COVID-19. The DNA is TGTGCCAGCTCACCACAACTAGCGGGGGCAGATACGCAGTATTTT. Its translation reads: CASSPQLAGADTQYF. The entire variable domain, with the stretches around the CDR3 drawn from the reference TRBV18 and TRBJ2-3 proteins, is NAGVMQNPRHLVRRRGQEARLRCSPMKGHSHVYWYRQLPEEGLKFMVYLQKENIIDESGMPKERFSAEFPKEGPSILRIQQVVRGDSAAYFCASSPQLAGADTQYFGPGTRLTVL.